This is a list of T cell receptor beta chains from one sample in a study of blood T cell repertoires in COVID-19. Clones were read by immunoSEQ multiplex PCR, and TCRdb kept only the in-frame ones, dropping some. The sample records hundreds of thousands of clones, around 84% being singletons. Input material: PBMCs or T cells enriched from blood (not recorded which). These receptor sequences come from a woman between 50 and 59 years old who had recovered from COVID-19. Both conserved end residues are part of each CDR3. Fields, in order: J gene, clone size, D gene, V gene, CDR3 DNA, CDR3 protein. D genes are given only for firm matches. Clone sizes are given selectively: once, few, many, or a class where the clone is expanded.

TRBJ1-1 - TRBD1 TRBV7-8 TGTGCCAGCAGCTCCCGGAGGGGGGACAGGGTGAACACTGAAGCTTTCTTT CASSSRRGDRVNTEAFF
TRBJ2-3 - TRBD1 TRBV24-1 TGTGCCACCAGGGACAGGGGGCAGGATACGCAGTATTTT CATRDRGQDTQYF
TRBJ1-5 - - TRBV18 TGTGCCAGCGCCCCCGAGGGAGGTAATCAGCCCCAGCATTTT CASAPEGGNQPQHF
TRBJ2-1 - TRBD1 TRBV7-9 TGTGCCAGCAGCTTCGGACAGGGCTACAATGAGCAGTTCTTC CASSFGQGYNEQFF
TRBJ2-7 - TRBD1 TRBV30 TGTGCCTGGGAAAAGACAGGGGTCTACGAGCAGTACTTC CAWEKTGVYEQYF
TRBJ1-2 - - TRBV6-5 TGTGCCAGCAGTTACTCCCTAACAGGGACCTATGGCTACACCTTC CASSYSLTGTYGYTF
TRBJ1-6 - - TRBV27 TGTGCCAGCAAGGCGGTCAGCTCCTATAATTCACCCCTCCACTTT CASKAVSSYNSPLHF
TRBJ2-1 - - TRBV24-1 TGTGCCACCAGTGATCCGGGGTCCTACAATGAGCAGTTCTTC CATSDPGSYNEQFF
TRBJ2-5 - TRBD2 TRBV2 TGTGCCAGCAGTGTGCGGGGGTTGGAGACCCAGTACTTC CASSVRGLETQYF
TRBJ2-2 - - TRBV19 TGTGCCAGTAGTATTACGAACACCGGGGAGCTGTTTTTT CASSITNTGELFF
TRBJ1-2 - TRBD1 TRBV14 TGTGCCAGCAGCCAAGTGAGGGGGCCGGGCTACACCTTC CASSQVRGPGYTF
TRBJ2-1 - - TRBV9 TGTGCCAGCAGTGCAGAGGGCACCTCTTACAATGAGCAGTTCTTC CASSAEGTSYNEQFF
TRBJ1-5 once - TRBV28 TGTGCCAGCAGCCCCGGAGGGGTTAGCAATCAGCCCCAGCATTTT CASSPGGVSNQPQHF
TRBJ2-1 - - TRBV11-3 TGTGCCAGCAGCTCTCCGCGGGATGCGAACAATGAGCAGTTCTTC CASSSPRDANNEQFF
TRBJ1-1 - - TRBV3-1/TRBV3-2 TGTGCCAGCAGCCAACTCAGTGCGAACACTGAAGCTTTCTTT CASSQLSANTEAFF
TRBJ2-7 once - TRBV11-2 TGTGCCAGCAGCTCCTCAGGTATTTCCTACGAGCAGTACTTC CASSSSGISYEQYF
TRBJ1-5 - - TRBV7-8 TGTGCCAGCAGCTCGCTCGGGTTTCCAAATCAGCCCCAGCATTTT CASSSLGFPNQPQHF
TRBJ1-3 - - TRBV12-3/TRBV12-4 TGTGCCAGCAGTTTGCCGGTCGGCACCATATATTTT CASSLPVGTIYF
TRBJ2-1 - - TRBV5-1 TGCGCCAGCAGCTTCGGACAGAACAATGAGCAGTTCTTC CASSFGQNNEQFF
TRBJ2-2 - - TRBV30 TGTGCCTGGCGGAATCGAGAGCAGGGGAACACCGGGGAGCTGTTTTTT CAWRNREQGNTGELFF
TRBJ2-7 - - TRBV30 TGTGCCTGGAAGGTCGGGTACGAGCAGTACTTC CAWKVGYEQYF
TRBJ2-7 - - TRBV6-5 TGTGCCAGCACCCGGGACCCCGCGGGGGAGCAGTACTTC CASTRDPAGEQYF
TRBJ1-1 - - TRBV2 TGTGCCAGCAGTGGAGAAGTGAACACTGAAGCTTTCTTT CASSGEVNTEAFF
TRBJ2-7 - TRBD1 TRBV28 TGTGCCAGCAGGGGACAGCTCACCTACGAGCAGTACTTC CASRGQLTYEQYF
TRBJ1-2 - - TRBV2 TGTGCCAGCAGGCCACAGGGAGCTAACTATGGCTACACCTTC CASRPQGANYGYTF
TRBJ1-3 - TRBD1 TRBV7-9 TGTGCCAGCAGCACTAGGACAGGGGGAGGAAACACCATATATTTT CASSTRTGGGNTIYF
TRBJ2-5 once TRBD2 TRBV12-5 TGTGCTAGTGGAGCCATGACTAGCGGGAGTCCGGAGACCCAGTACTTC CASGAMTSGSPETQYF